These T cell receptor beta chains were read from a single sample in a study of tumor-infiltrating lymphocytes in primary liver carcinoma. TCRdb ran MiXCR on the multiplex PCR reads and lists one entry per CDR3 protein. The table includes 150,000 to 200,000 distinct CDR3 sequences, approximately 80% detected once. The sequencing input was tumor tissue from primary liver carcinoma. The receptors were gathered from a man aged 35 to 55 with primary liver carcinoma and hepatitis B virus infection. CDR3s include the opening cysteine and the closing phenylalanine or tryptophan. The D gene is left open where the match is weak. Clone size is shown for a subset of rows, as once, few, many or a class of expanded clone.

TRBJ1-2 - TRBV5-1 - CASTLLSDYGYTF TGCGCCAGCACCTTGCTGTCGGACTATGGCTACACATTC
TRBJ2-3 - TRBV5-4 - CAISRTFSTDKQYF TGTGCCATCAGCCGGACGTTTAGCACAGATAAGCAGTATTTT
TRBJ2-7 - TRBV6-2/TRBV6-3 - CACSYTYVQYF TGTGCCTGCAGTTACACCTACGTGCAGTACTTC
TRBJ1-2 - TRBV28 TRBD1 CASHLRGQGTYGYAF TGTGCCAGCCACCTACGGGGACAGGGAACCTATGGCTACGCCTTC
TRBJ2-7 - TRBV7-9 - CASSRVTYEQYF TGTGCCAGCAGCCGGGTCACCTACGAGCAGTACTTC
TRBJ2-2 - TRBV7-2 TRBD1 CASSRSGLTGKSGELFF TGTGCCAGCAGCCGCTCGGGTTTGACAGGGAAATCCGGGGAGTTGTTTTTT
TRBJ2-3 - TRBV6-1 TRBD2 CAIMELAGVCTDTQYF TGTGCCATCATGGAACTAGCGGGAGTATGCACAGATACGCAGTATTTT
TRBJ2-1 - TRBV5-4 TRBD2 CATTSGRPNKRFF TGTGCCACGACTAGCGGGAGACCCAATAAGCGGTTCTTC
TRBJ2-1 - TRBV6-5 TRBD2 CASSYSGSSGRGNGQFF TGTGCCAGCAGTTATTCCGGGAGTAGCGGGAGAGGGAATGGGCAGTTCTTC
TRBJ2-1 few TRBV4-2 TRBD1 CVSSHAGGQGNNEQFF TGTGTCAGCAGTCACGCTGGGGGACAGGGGAACAATGAGCAGTTCTTC
TRBJ2-3 - TRBV19 TRBD2 CASSIIAGGTQDTQYF TGTGCCAGTAGTATAATAGCGGGAGGTACACAAGATACGCAGTATTTT
TRBJ1-5 - TRBV11-2 - CASGLKGGLTNQLQQF TGTGCCAGCGGCCTAAAAGGGGGACTGACGAATCAGCTCCAGCAATTT
TRBJ1-5 - TRBV11-2 - CTSRLVEVTGSNQPQHF TGTACCAGCCGCTTAGTAGAGGTAACAGGGAGCAATCAGCCCCAGCATTTT
TRBJ1-1 once TRBV5-6 - CAGRTIQQNTEALF TGTGCCGGCAGGACAATCCAGCAAAACACTGAAGCTCTCTTT
TRBJ1-5 - TRBV6-2/TRBV6-3 - CVSTPVPMSNQLQHF TGTGTCAGCACCCCGGTCCCCATGAGCAATCAGCTCCAGCATTTT
TRBJ1-1 - TRBV29-1 - CSVAGGWGMDTEAFF TGCAGCGTTGCCGGGGGCTGGGGTATGGACACTGAAGCTTTCTTT
TRBJ2-4 - TRBV11-1 TRBD2 CVSSFTGTSRIKNIQYF TGTGTCAGCAGCTTTACCGGGACTAGCAGGATCAAAAACATTCAGTACTTC
TRBJ2-2 - TRBV29-1 - CSHGLTGELFF TGCAGCCATGGACTCACCGGGGAGCTGTTTTTT
TRBJ1-2 - TRBV29-1 TRBD1 CRVSGKGAGNYGYTF TGCAGAGTGTCGGGAAAGGGGGCCGGCAACTATGGCTACACCTTC
TRBJ2-7 - TRBV6-6 - CASSPLQGPFYEQYF TGTGCCAGCAGCCCGCTACAGGGACCGTTCTACGAGCAATACTTC
TRBJ1-1 - TRBV29-1 - CTIHQAQGGSEAFF TGTACCATCCACCAAGCTCAGGGAGGTAGTGAAGCTTTCTTT
TRBJ2-1 - TRBV29-1 TRBD2 CSVGLAGGSYSEQFF TGCAGCGTTGGATTAGCGGGAGGGTCCTACAGTGAGCAGTTCTTC
TRBJ2-3 - TRBV5-1 - CASSWGEQGVHQPQYF TGCGCCAGCAGCTGGGGGGAACAGGGTGTACATCAGCCCCAGTATTTT
TRBJ2-5 - TRBV11-2 TRBD2 CASTTPGRGETQYF TGTGCCAGTACCACCCCCGGGAGGGGGGAGACCCAGTACTTC
TRBJ2-5 - TRBV6-2/TRBV6-3 TRBD2 CASSYVSAGGWGETQYF TGTGCCAGCAGTTATGTTTCAGCGGGAGGATGGGGTGAGACCCAGTACTTC
TRBJ2-5 - TRBV14 - CASNQDLGYQETQYF TGTGCCAGCAACCAAGATTTGGGTTATCAAGAGACCCAGTACTTC
TRBJ2-2 many TRBV30 TRBD1 CAWSVGTESTGELFF TGTGCCTGGAGTGTGGGGACAGAGAGCACCGGGGAGCTGTTTTTT
TRBJ1-2 - TRBV28 - CASSAGGLYEYTF TGTGCCAGCAGCGCTGGCGGTCTCTATGAGTACACCTTC
TRBJ2-2 - TRBV29-1 - CNVLGPEPTGDLFF TGCAACGTCCTTGGTCCGGAACCCACCGGGGATCTGTTTTTT
TRBJ2-2 - TRBV6-1 - CASSLVFTGELLF TGTGCCAGCAGTCTGGTTTTCACCGGGGAGCTGCTTTTT
TRBJ2-3 - TRBV11-2 - CPSNLNRLGDTQYF TGTCCCAGCAACTTAAACCGACTAGGGGATACGCAGTATTTT
TRBJ2-2 - TRBV4-3 - CASSQERNTGELFF TGCGCCAGCAGCCAAGAACGGAACACCGGAGAGCTGTTTTTT
TRBJ2-1 - TRBV11-3 - CTSNLGRQDTRGSYNDQFF TGTACCAGCAACTTAGGGCGGCAGGATACTCGGGGGTCCTACAATGATCAGTTCTTC
TRBJ2-5 - TRBV11-2 TRBD2 CISSFSGGQDTQYF TGTATCAGCAGCTTCAGCGGGGGACAAGACACCCAGTACTTC
TRBJ2-5 - TRBV29-1 - CSVLTRGETKYF TGCAGCGTTCTGACAAGAGGAGAGACCAAGTACTTC
TRBJ2-2 - TRBV11-1 - CARSFGDTRELFF TGTGCCAGGAGCTTTGGGGACACCAGGGAGCTGTTTTTT
TRBJ2-5 - TRBV11-2 - CASSLEASGQETQYF TGTGCCAGCAGCTTAGAGGCCAGCGGACAGGAGACCCAGTACTTC
TRBJ2-1 - TRBV7-8 - CASSLSGGVYNEQFF TGTGCCAGCAGCCTTTCTGGCGGGGTGTACAATGAGCAGTTCTTC
TRBJ2-2 - TRBV11-1 - CASIYTEPFSRELFF TGTGCCAGCATCTATACAGAACCTTTCTCCAGGGAGCTGTTTTTT
TRBJ2-5 few TRBV29-1 TRBD2 CSVWTSGSWADTQYF TGCAGCGTTTGGACTAGTGGGAGCTGGGCAGATACCCAGTACTTC
TRBJ2-7 - TRBV11-1 - CASSLRLASEQYF TGTGCCAGCAGCCTGAGGCTAGCAAGCGAGCAATACTTC
TRBJ2-7 once TRBV10-3 - CATSPRDGPNEHYF TGTGCCACTAGTCCGCGGGATGGGCCTAACGAGCACTACTTC
TRBJ1-2 - TRBV5-4 - CASRGSRGLDYGYTF TGTGCCAGCAGGGGATCAAGGGGACTCGACTATGGCTACACCTTC
TRBJ2-1 - TRBV11-2 - CVSSPRAGTNEEFF TGTGTCAGCAGCCCTAGGGCGGGGACCAATGAGGAGTTCTTC
TRBJ2-2 - TRBV29-1 - CSVFNRVNTGELSF TGCAGCGTTTTCAACAGGGTGAACACCGGGGAGCTGTCTTTT
TRBJ2-5 - TRBV29-1 TRBD1 CIFEADRGRTETQYF TGCATCTTTGAAGCGGACAGGGGGCGAACAGAGACCCAGTACTTC
TRBJ1-2 - TRBV11-2 - CARCTSAGLIPGYTF TGTGCCAGGTGCACGTCGGCAGGGTTGATTCCTGGCTACACCTTC
TRBJ2-7 - TRBV6-1 - CASSEALGPGYEQYF TGTGCCAGCAGTGAAGCGCTGGGACCAGGTTATGAGCAGTACTTC